What follows are 27 T cell receptor beta chains derived from one specimen sequenced in a study of CD8 T cells in Susac syndrome. Random hexamers were used to reverse transcribe an amount of roughly 0.5 to 1 ug RNA. TCRdb recomputed calls from the immunoSEQ multiplex PCR reads with MiXCR, one row per CDR3 protein. This sample has under 200,000 distinct CDR3 sequences; around 94% occur once, and the top ten carry 0.12%. Sequencing input: CD4+ T cells from PBMCs. The source is a human donor with Susac syndrome.

V usage is TRBV20-1 and J usage is TRBJ1-2, with no clear D. Trimming pared 0 bases from V and 6 bases from J, leaving 11 bases between. The CDR3 consists of 13 residues. Germline V CDR1 and CDR2: DFQATT, SNEGSKA (reference sequence). The CDR3 spells CSARDHIEHGYTF. CDR3 nucleotides: TGCAGTGCTAGAGATCATATCGAACATGGCTACACCTTC.

The chain couples TRBV4-2 to TRBJ1-6, with D unresolved. CDR3 length equals 16 residues. V dropped 1 base and J dropped 7 bases, with 14 bases sitting between them. Germline assignment: CDR1 LGHNA and CDR2 YNFKEQ. CDR3 DNA: TGTGCCAGCAGCCAAGGCGAGTCGGGGAAGAATTCACCCCTCCACTTT. It specifies CASSQGESGKNSPLHF.

The chain combines TRBV28 with TRBJ2-1; a possible D gene is TRBD1 (6 bases). The CDR3 contains 14 residues. The germline gives CDR1 MDHEN, CDR2 SYDVKM. Trimming cost V 1 base and J 10 bases, with 14 bases left between them. For the CDR3, the DNA is TGTGCCAGCAGTTTATCGACAGGAATAGGGGAGCAGTTCTTC. The encoded protein is CASSLSTGIGEQFF.

The V gene is TRBV5-8, the J gene TRBJ2-3; 10 positions match TRBD1. Germline V lookup: CDR1 SGHTS, CDR2 YDEGEE. V shed 0 bases and J 5 bases; nucleotides not matched to a gene: 6. The CDR3 has 16 residues. Here the CDR3 reads CASSLAGTGERDTQYF. Here the CDR3 DNA reads TGTGCCAGCAGCTTGGCCGGGACAGGGGAGAGAGATACGCAGTATTTT. Complete variable domain (other parts from reference TRBV5-8 and TRBJ2-3): EAGVTQSPTHLIKTRGQQATLRCSPISGHTSVYWYQQALGLGLQFLLWYDEGEERNRGNFPPRFSGRQFPNYSSELNVNALELEDSALYLCASSLAGTGERDTQYFGPGTRLTVL.

The CDR3 sequence: CASSLPGGSLSPLHF. CDR3 coding DNA: TGTGCCAGCAGCTTGCCGGGGGGGAGCCTCTCACCCCTCCACTTT. This chain connects TRBV5-6 to TRBJ1-6, with TRBD1 as a possible D gene (5 bases). Trimming took 1 base from V and 10 from J, leaving 15 bases between them. The CDR3 is 15 residues long. Germline V gene data show CDR1 as SGHDT and CDR2 as YYEEEE.

This clonotype was counted a few times. V and J are TRBV18 and TRBJ2-7; D gene unclear. The CDR3 extends over 11 amino acids. V dropped 3 bases and J dropped 6 bases, with 6 bases sitting between them. Germline V gives CDR1 KGHSH, CDR2 LQKENI. The CDR3: CASSPGVEQYF. Written as DNA, the CDR3 is TGTGCCAGCTCACCTGGGGTCGAGCAGTACTTC.

This clonotype was observed a single time. V is TRBV9 and J is TRBJ2-3, with D perhaps matching TRBD1 (5 bases). CDR1 is SGDLS, CDR2 YYNGEE, per germline. The CDR3 runs to 13 residues. Trimming shortened V by 2 bases and J by 3 bases, and 7 bases separated the two germline ends. CDR3 DNA sequence: TGTGCCAGCAGCGTGGCAGGGACAGATACGCAGTATTTT. This encodes CASSVAGTDTQYF.

The V gene is TRBV14, the J gene TRBJ2-4; 7 positions agree with TRBD2. The V gene end was trimmed by 4 bases and the J gene end by 0 bases; junction bases not matched to a gene: 12. CDR3 length equals 18 residues. CDR1 is SGHDN, CDR2 FVKESK, per germline. The CDR3: CASSLSASGTLAKNIQYF. The CDR3 DNA reads TGTGCCAGCAGCCTTTCGGCTAGCGGTACTCTAGCCAAAAACATTCAGTACTTC.

The chain links TRBV5-4 to TRBJ1-6; perhaps TRBD1 as D (5 bases). V was shortened by 0 bases and J by 5 bases, with 15 bases between the two germline ends. This CDR3 is 17 amino acids long. The V gene's germline CDR1 is SGHNT and CDR2 YYREEE (reference sequence). In DNA, the CDR3 is TGTGCCAGCAGCTTGGCCTCAGGACACATGAATAATTCACCCCTCCACTTT. Amino acid sequence: CASSLASGHMNNSPLHF. The variable domain in full, completed from reference TRBV5-4 and TRBJ1-6, reads ETGVTQSPTHLIKTRGQQVTLRCSSQSGHNTVSWYQQALGQGPQFIFQYYREEENGRGNFPPRFSGLQFPNYSSELNVNALELDDSALYLCASSLASGHMNNSPLHFGNGTRLTVT.

The chain couples TRBV15 to TRBJ1-2, with TRBD1 as a possible D gene (6 bases). V was cut by 5 bases and J by 0 bases, with 10 bases left in between. The CDR3 runs 14 residues. Germline CDR1 LNHNV, CDR2 YYDKDF (reference sequence). The DNA of the CDR3 is TGTGCCACCAGCCCAGGGGCAGCTAACTATGGCTACACCTTC. Protein product: CATSPGAANYGYTF.

The gene calls are TRBV6-6 and TRBJ2-2; 7 bases are shared with TRBD1. Germline CDR1 is MNHNY and CDR2 is SVGAGI (reference sequence). V was pared by 10 bases and J by 2 bases, with 4 bases of the junction left unmatched. This CDR3 has 13 amino acids. The CDR3 DNA reads TGTGCCACACAGGGGTACAACACCGGGGAGCTGTTTTTT. Amino acid sequence: CATQGYNTGELFF.

This chain joins TRBV11-2 and TRBJ1-5; the D gene is possibly TRBD1 (5 bases). The V end was cut by 1 base, the J end by 2 bases, with 12 bases between. Germline V gene sequence: CDR1 SGHAT, CDR2 FQNNGV. The CDR3 loop spans 16 amino acids. CDR3: CASSLGRGAGNQPQHF. The DNA of the CDR3 is TGTGCCAGCAGCTTAGGAAGGGGAGCGGGCAATCAGCCCCAGCATTTT.

The rearrangement uses TRBV2 and TRBJ2-3; either TRBD1 or TRBD2 may supply D (5 bases each). Trimming stripped 9 bases from V and 0 bases from J, with 13 bases between. Germline values: CDR1 SNHLY, CDR2 FYNNEI. The CDR3 runs to 14 residues. The CDR3 nucleotides are TGTGCCAGTGCTGGGGGAATGAGCACAGATACGCAGTATTTT. This gives the protein CASAGGMSTDTQYF.

V is TRBV15 and J is TRBJ2-7; weak D call: TRBD2 (6 bases). V was pared by 5 bases and J by 3 bases, with 14 bases between. The CDR3 covers 14 residues. In germline, CDR1 is LNHNV, CDR2 YYDKDF (reference sequence). The CDR3 coding sequence is TGTGCCACCAGCCGCGGGACTGCAAACTACGAGCAGTACTTC. Amino acids: CATSRGTANYEQYF.

This sequence joins TRBV29-1 and TRBJ1-2; tentative D call: TRBD1 (6 bases). V was pared by 0 bases and J by 8 bases, with 19 bases between. The CDR3 sequence is 15 residues long. Germline CDR1 is SQVTM and CDR2 is ANQGSEA. CDR3 DNA sequence: TGCAGCGTTGAAGATCTAGGGGGTTCTTTCTACGGCTACACCTTC. Protein: CSVEDLGGSFYGYTF.

This chain links TRBV7-3 with TRBJ2-2; 7 bases line up with TRBD1. This CDR3 is 14 amino acids long. In germline, CDR1 is SGHTA, CDR2 FQGTGA. Trimming removed 5 bases from V and 7 bases from J; junction bases left unmatched: 7. The CDR3 here is CASSKRGQDGELFF. The CDR3 nucleotides read TGTGCCAGCAGCAAAAGGGGGCAGGACGGGGAGCTGTTTTTT.

The V and J genes are TRBV10-3 and TRBJ1-1; D ambiguous. CDR1 is ENHRY and CDR2 is SYGVKD in the germline V gene. The CDR3 totals 13 residues. Trimming took 6 bases from V and 2 from J, leaving 10 bases between them. The chain's CDR3 is CAISRNLNTEAFF. The CDR3 DNA is TGTGCCATCAGCCGGAACTTAAACACTGAAGCTTTCTTT.

The chain links TRBV29-1 to TRBJ1-2, with 7 bases lining up with TRBD1. The V and J ends lost 4 bases and 8 bases, in that order; junction bases with no gene match: 7. Germline CDR1 is SQVTM and CDR2 is ANQGSEA. The CDR3 runs to 12 residues. The CDR3 here is CSVGDSLVGYTF. The CDR3 DNA reads TGCAGCGTTGGGGACAGCCTCGTGGGCTACACCTTC.

This chain joins TRBV20-1 and TRBJ2-4, with a possible D match to TRBD2 (5 bases). The germline V and J ends were trimmed by 3 bases and 0 bases, with 12 bases remaining between them. Per the germline V gene, CDR1 is DFQATT and CDR2 is SNEGSKA (reference sequence). The CDR3 extends over 15 amino acids. The CDR3, as DNA: TGCAGTGCTAGTTACCCGGGGTCAGCCAAAAACATTCAGTACTTC. Amino acid sequence: CSASYPGSAKNIQYF.

The chain recombines TRBV20-1 with TRBJ1-1, with a possible D match to TRBD1 (5 bases). Deletions cut 0 bases from V and 7 bases from J, with 18 bases between. Germline loops: CDR1 DFQATT, CDR2 SNEGSKA (reference sequence). The CDR3 is 15 residues long. CDR3 nucleotide sequence: TGCAGTGCTAGAGACCCCGGCGGCCGGGGCGTTGAAGCTTTCTTT. Translating it yields CSARDPGGRGVEAFF.

The chain links TRBV2 to TRBJ1-5, with no clear D. The V gene's germline CDR1 is SNHLY and CDR2 FYNNEI. Trimming stripped 3 bases from V and 1 base from J, with 10 bases between. This CDR3 is built from 15 residues. CDR3 coding DNA: TGTGCCAGCAGTGAGCTGGGAGAGAGCAATCAGCCCCAGCATTTT. This sequence encodes CASSELGESNQPQHF.

Written as DNA, the CDR3 is TGTGCCAGCAGTCGGGACAGAACTAACTATGGCTACACCTTC. Translating it yields CASSRDRTNYGYTF. The chain links TRBV6-2 or TRBV6-3 to TRBJ1-2, with 7 bases that match TRBD1. This CDR3 comprises 14 residues. The germline V gene has CDR1 MNHEY and CDR2 SVGEGT. The V and J ends lost 5 bases and 0 bases, in that order; junction bases with no gene match: 3.

The rearrangement uses TRBV6-6 and TRBJ2-1; D perhaps matches TRBD1 (6 bases). V gave up 8 bases and J gave up 4 bases, with 15 bases separating them. CDR1 is MNHNY, CDR2 SVGAGI, per germline (reference sequence). The length of the CDR3 is 14 residues. CDR3 DNA sequence: TGTGCCAGCCGCAGGACAGAGAAATACAATGAGCAGTTCTTC. It translates to CASRRTEKYNEQFF.

The table lists this clonotype with a count of one. The chain recombines TRBV3-1 with TRBJ2-5; possibly TRBD2 for D (5 bases). Trimming took off 0 bases at V and 0 bases at J, with 11 bases between the two ends. This CDR3 is built from 16 residues. Germline V lookup: CDR1 LGHDT, CDR2 YNNKEL (reference sequence). This chain's CDR3 is CASSQEGSVYQETQYF. In DNA, the CDR3 is TGTGCCAGCAGCCAAGAGGGGAGCGTCTACCAAGAGACCCAGTACTTC.

The chain combines TRBV7-8 with TRBJ1-5, with D possibly TRBD1 on 5 matching bases. Germline V CDR1 and CDR2: SGHVS, FQNEAQ. The CDR3 totals 16 residues. Between the trimmed V and J ends, which lost 5 bases and 0 bases, there was a span of 14 bases. CDR3 amino acids: CASSPRAEYSNQPQHF. The CDR3 DNA reads TGTGCCAGCAGCCCCAGGGCAGAGTATAGCAATCAGCCCCAGCATTTT.

This chain connects TRBV12-3 or TRBV12-4 to TRBJ2-5, with D perhaps being TRBD1 or TRBD2 (5 bases each). The CDR3 is 15 amino acids. V was cut by 5 bases and J by 5 bases, with 18 bases left in between. CDR3 DNA sequence: TGTGCCAGCAGTAGAACCGGGGCCGTGGGTGAGACCCAGTACTTC. This codes for CASSRTGAVGETQYF.

V usage is TRBV5-4 and J usage is TRBJ2-5; D is possibly TRBD1 (5 bases). This CDR3 is built from 15 residues. Germline V gives CDR1 SGHNT, CDR2 YYREEE (reference sequence). The V and J ends lost 4 bases and 0 bases respectively, with 13 bases between them. The CDR3 here is CASSPVLTDQETQYF. As DNA, the CDR3 is TGTGCCAGCAGCCCAGTTTTGACAGACCAAGAGACCCAGTACTTC.